The T cell receptor (beta chain) described here comes from a study of OX40 agonist ivuxolimab in advanced cancers. General study findings and limits: Averaging showed that CD8+ T cells had more expanded clones than CD4+ did. The investigators did not determine what antigen specificity the expanded peripheral T cells had.

Only in-frame clones appear in the TCRdb table, and some are missing; sequencing was by immunoSEQ multiplex PCR. The table has over 40,000 clones, more than 70% seen once. In the case of this clone: Its antigen is as yet unknown.

Patients with autoimmune history or systemic immunosuppression were excluded. The investigators sampled blood at baseline, at cycle 4 day 1, and at cycle 7 day 1. This sequence was found in an adult with an advanced solid tumor such as melanoma, head and neck, liver or kidney cancer. The input for sequencing was CD4+ or CD8+ T cells sorted from blood, taken in a trial of the OX40 agonist ivuxolimab.

CDR3 sequence: CASSDTGTGIEETQYF. In DNA, the CDR3 is TGTGCCAGCAGTGATACCGGGACAGGGATTGAGGAGACCCAGTACTTC. The V and J genes are TRBV28 and TRBJ2-5, with TRBD1 matching over 9 bases. The CDR3 has 16 amino acids. CDR1 is MDHEN and CDR2 is SYDVKM in the germline V gene. J lost 5 bases, V lost 5 bases, and 12 bases had no gene match.